This T cell receptor beta chain was observed in a study of beta chain features in type 1 diabetes. The sample holds a few counts of this clone. Its antigen is still unknown. Per germline, CDR1 LGHNA and CDR2 YSLEER. The CDR3 consists of 17 residues. Trimming removed 0 bases at V and 0 bases at J, with 9 bases between. Regarding the study as a whole: No resolution was reached here on whether HLA type influences TCRB rearrangement. PCR might favor shorter templates, equally in patients and controls.

Every bit of the isolated RNA underwent reverse transcription, so sequencing read expressed TCRB transcripts. Only in-frame clones appear in the TCRdb table, and some are missing; sequencing was by immunoSEQ multiplex PCR. Counted here are 620,000 or so clones, roughly a sixth occurring once; the ten biggest clones make up around 0.1%. The sample taken for sequencing was naive CD4+ T cells from blood. The chain recombines TRBV4-3 with TRBJ2-6; no reliable D call. This sequence was found in a man aged 18-30 years in good health. The CDR3 sequence: CASSQEGISSGANVLTF. DNA of the CDR3: TGCGCCAGCAGCCAAGAAGGGATCAGCTCTGGGGCCAACGTCCTGACTTTC.